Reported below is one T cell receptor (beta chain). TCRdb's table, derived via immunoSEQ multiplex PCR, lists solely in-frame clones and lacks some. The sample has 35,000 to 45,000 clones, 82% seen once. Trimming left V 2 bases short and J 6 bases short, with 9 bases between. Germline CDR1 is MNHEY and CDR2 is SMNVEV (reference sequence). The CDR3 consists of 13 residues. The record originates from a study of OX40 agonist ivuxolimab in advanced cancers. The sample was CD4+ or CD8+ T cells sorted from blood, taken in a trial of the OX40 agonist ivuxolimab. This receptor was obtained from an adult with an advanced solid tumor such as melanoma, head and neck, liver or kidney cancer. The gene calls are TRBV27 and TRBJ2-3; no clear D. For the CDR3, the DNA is TGTGCCAGCAGTTTAAACTTAGGGGATACGCAGTATTTT. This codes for CASSLNLGDTQYF.